This T cell receptor beta chain was recovered during a study of T cell responses to AZD1222 COVID-19 vaccine. Overall study results and limits: Increased Spike-specific TCR breadth and depth were observed after two AZD1222 doses. The repertoires were collected only after the peak T cell response. The donors showed a predominance of white British ancestry and of females, with possible underestimation of clonal diversity.

Comment on this clone: Its matching antigen is unknown.

Profiling relied on immunoSEQ multiplex PCR, and the TCRdb table lists in-frame clones only, not all of them. Among around 53,000 clones, 75% to 90% were seen once, and the ten largest hold roughly 19%. This CDR3 comprises 15 residues. The starting material was peripheral blood, obtained on day 0 of MenACWY control vaccination. The chain has TRBV21-1 and TRBJ1-6; the table's D gene call, TRBD1, was not cross checked with the DNA. TRBV21-1 counts as a pseudogene. This clonotype was sampled from an adult in good health. CDR3: CASRRWGTEVPPLHF. The CDR3 nucleotides read TGTGCCAGCAGACGGTGGGGGACAGAAGTTCCACCCCTCCACTTT.